This record covers a single T cell receptor beta chain. Its antigen is as yet unknown. The library was built from around 380 ng RNA with molecular barcoded adaptors for alpha/delta and beta/gamma chains. TCRdb reprocessed the reads with MiXCR, giving one entry per CDR3 protein. The table includes about 93,000 distinct CDR3 sequences, 20% to 25% detected once. Germline values: CDR1 SGHAT, CDR2 FQNNGV. The V gene end was trimmed by 11 bases and the J gene end by 5 bases; junction bases not matched to a gene: 15. The CDR3 extends over 15 amino acids. Sampling of bone marrow took place during active disease in every patient. This sample stems from a study of read filtering for tumor transcriptome and immune sequencing. Whole-study results and caveats: Correlation between methods rose after single-read clonotypes were removed.

This TCR was recovered from a donor aged 40 or over with multiple myeloma. Sequencing was performed on a population of CD138-negative cells sorted from bone marrow. The chain is built from TRBV11-2 and TRBJ2-7; 10 bases are shared with TRBD2. This CDR3 is CAGTGGLAEIHEQYF. DNA for the CDR3: TGTGCCGGCACCGGAGGACTAGCGGAAATCCACGAGCAGTACTTC.